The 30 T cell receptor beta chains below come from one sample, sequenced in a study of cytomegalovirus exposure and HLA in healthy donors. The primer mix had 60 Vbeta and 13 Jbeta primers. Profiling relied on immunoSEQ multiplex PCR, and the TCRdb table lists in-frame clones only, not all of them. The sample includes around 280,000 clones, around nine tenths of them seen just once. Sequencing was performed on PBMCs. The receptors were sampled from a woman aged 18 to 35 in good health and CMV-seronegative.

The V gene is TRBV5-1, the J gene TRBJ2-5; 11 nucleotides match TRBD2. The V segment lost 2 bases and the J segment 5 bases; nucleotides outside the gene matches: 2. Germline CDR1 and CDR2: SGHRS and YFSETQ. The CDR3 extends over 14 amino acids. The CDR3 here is CASSLLAGEETQYF. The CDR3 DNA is TGCGCCAGCAGCTTACTAGCGGGGGAGGAGACCCAGTACTTC.

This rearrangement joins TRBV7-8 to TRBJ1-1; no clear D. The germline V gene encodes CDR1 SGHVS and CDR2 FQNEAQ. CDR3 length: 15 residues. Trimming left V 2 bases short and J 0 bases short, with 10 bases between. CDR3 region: CASSLIVAMNTEAFF. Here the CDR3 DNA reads TGTGCCAGCAGCTTAATAGTCGCAATGAACACTGAAGCTTTCTTT.

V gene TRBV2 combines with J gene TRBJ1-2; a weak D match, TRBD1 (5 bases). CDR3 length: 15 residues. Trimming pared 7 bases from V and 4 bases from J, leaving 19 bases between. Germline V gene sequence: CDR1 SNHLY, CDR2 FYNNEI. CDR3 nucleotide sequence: TGTGCCAGCACAAAAGGGGACGGGGGATTCTATGGCTACACCTTC. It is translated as CASTKGDGGFYGYTF. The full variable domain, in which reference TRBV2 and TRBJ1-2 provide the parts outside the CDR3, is EPEVTQTPSHQVTQMGQEVILRCVPISNHLYFYWYRQILGQKVEFLVSFYNNEISEKSEIFDDQFSVERPDGSNFTLKIRSTKLEDSAMYFCASTKGDGGFYGYTFGSGTRLTVV.

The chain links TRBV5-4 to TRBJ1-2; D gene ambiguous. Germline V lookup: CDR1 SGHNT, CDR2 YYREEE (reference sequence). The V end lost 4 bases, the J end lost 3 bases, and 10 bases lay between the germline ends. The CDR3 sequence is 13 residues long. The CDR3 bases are TGTGCCAGCAGCACGAGACAAGACTATGGCTACACCTTC. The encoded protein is CASSTRQDYGYTF. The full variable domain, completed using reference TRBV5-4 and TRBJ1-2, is ETGVTQSPTHLIKTRGQQVTLRCSSQSGHNTVSWYQQALGQGPQFIFQYYREEENGRGNFPPRFSGLQFPNYSSELNVNALELDDSALYLCASSTRQDYGYTFGSGTRLTVV.

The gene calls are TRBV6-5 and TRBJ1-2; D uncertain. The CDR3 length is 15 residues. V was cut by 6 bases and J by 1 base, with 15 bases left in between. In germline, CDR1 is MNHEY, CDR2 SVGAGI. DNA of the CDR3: TGTGCCAGCAGACTTACCGGAGGAGGTAACTATGGCTACACCTTC. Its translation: CASRLTGGGNYGYTF.

CDR3 nucleotide sequence: TGCGCCAGGACACAAGAGACCCAGTACTTC. It codes for CARTQETQYF. This rearrangement joins TRBV10-1 to TRBJ2-5; D uncertain. The germline CDR1 and CDR2 sequences are WNHNN and SYGVQD (reference sequence). There are 10 residues in the CDR3. Between the trimmed V and J ends, which lost 9 bases and 2 bases, there was a span of 4 bases.

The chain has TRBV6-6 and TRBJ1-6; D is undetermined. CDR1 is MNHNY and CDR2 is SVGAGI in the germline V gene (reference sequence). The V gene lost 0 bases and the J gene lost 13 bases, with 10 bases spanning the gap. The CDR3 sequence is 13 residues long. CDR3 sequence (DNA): TGTGCCAGCAGTTACTCAATGTCGGAGCCCCTCCACTTT. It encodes CASSYSMSEPLHF.

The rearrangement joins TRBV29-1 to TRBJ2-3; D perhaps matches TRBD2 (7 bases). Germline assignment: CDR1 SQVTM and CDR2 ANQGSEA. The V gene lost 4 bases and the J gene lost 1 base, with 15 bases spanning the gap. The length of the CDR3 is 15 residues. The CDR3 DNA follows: TGCAGCGTTGTAGGGGGGGTAGTTGGCACAGATACGCAGTATTTT. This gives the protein CSVVGGVVGTDTQYF.

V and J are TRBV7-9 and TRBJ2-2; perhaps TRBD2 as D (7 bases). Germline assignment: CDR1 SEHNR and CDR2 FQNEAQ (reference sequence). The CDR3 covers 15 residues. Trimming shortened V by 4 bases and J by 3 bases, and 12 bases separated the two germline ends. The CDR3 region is CASSYAGAYTGELFF. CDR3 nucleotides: TGTGCCAGCAGCTATGCGGGGGCCTACACCGGGGAGCTGTTTTTT.

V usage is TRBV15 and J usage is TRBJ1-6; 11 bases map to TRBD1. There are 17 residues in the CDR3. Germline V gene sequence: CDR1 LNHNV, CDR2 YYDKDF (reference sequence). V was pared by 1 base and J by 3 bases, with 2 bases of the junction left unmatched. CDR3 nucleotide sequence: TGTGCCACCAGCAGAGGAGGGACAGGGGGCTATAATTCACCCCTCCACTTT. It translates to CATSRGGTGGYNSPLHF.

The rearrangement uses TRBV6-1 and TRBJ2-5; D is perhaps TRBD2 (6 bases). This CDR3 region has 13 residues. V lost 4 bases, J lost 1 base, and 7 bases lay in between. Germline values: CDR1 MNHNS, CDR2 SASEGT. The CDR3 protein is CASSGEVQETQYF. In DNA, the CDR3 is TGTGCCAGCAGTGGGGAGGTCCAAGAGACCCAGTACTTC.

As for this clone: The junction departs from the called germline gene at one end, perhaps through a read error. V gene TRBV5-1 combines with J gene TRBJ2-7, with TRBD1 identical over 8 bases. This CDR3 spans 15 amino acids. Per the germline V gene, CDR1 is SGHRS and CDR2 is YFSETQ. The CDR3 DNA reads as TGCGCCAGCAGCTTGGGACAGGGGTTCTCCTGCGAGCAGTACTTC. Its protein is CASSLGQGFSCEQYF.

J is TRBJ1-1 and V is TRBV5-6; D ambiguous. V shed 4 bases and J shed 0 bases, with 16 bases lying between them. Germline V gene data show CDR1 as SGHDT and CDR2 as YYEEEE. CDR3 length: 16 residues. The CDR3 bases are TGTGCCAGCAGCCCCAACGGGGTTGCGGTGAACACTGAAGCTTTCTTT. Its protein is CASSPNGVAVNTEAFF.

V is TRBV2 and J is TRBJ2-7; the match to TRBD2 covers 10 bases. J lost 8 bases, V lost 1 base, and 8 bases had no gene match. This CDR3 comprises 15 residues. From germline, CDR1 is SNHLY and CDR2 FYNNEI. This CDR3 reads CASSEEFSGGPQQYF. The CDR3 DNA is TGTGCCAGCAGTGAAGAATTTAGCGGGGGGCCCCAGCAGTACTTC.

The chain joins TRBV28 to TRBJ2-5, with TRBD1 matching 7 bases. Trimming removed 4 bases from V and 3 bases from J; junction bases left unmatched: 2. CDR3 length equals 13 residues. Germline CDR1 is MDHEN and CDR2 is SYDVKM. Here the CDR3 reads CASSSGQEETQYF. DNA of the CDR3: TGTGCCAGCAGTTCCGGACAGGAAGAGACCCAGTACTTC.

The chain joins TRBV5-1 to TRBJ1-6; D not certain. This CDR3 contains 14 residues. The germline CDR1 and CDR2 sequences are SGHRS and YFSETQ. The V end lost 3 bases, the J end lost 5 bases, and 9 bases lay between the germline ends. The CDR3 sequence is CASSSSGHNSPLHF. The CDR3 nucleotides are TGCGCCAGCAGCTCGAGTGGGCATAATTCACCCCTCCACTTT.

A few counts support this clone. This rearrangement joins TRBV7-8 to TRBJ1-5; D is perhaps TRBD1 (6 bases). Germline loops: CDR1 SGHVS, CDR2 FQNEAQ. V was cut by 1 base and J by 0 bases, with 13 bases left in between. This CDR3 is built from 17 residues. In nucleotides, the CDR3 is TGTGCCAGCAGCTTAGTCCGGGACATCAATAGCAATCAGCCCCAGCATTTT. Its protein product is CASSLVRDINSNQPQHF.

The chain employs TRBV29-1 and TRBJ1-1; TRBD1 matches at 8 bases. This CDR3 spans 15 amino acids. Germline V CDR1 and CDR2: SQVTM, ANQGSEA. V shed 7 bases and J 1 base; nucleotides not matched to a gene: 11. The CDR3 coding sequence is TGCAGCGGGATTCAGGGGGCGTGGGGGAACACTGAAGCTTTCTTT. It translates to CSGIQGAWGNTEAFF.

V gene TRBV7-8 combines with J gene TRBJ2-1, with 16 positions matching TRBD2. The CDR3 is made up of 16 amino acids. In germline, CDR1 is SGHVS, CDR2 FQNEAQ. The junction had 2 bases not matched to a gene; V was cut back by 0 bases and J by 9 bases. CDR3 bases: TGTGCCAGCAGCTTAGCGGGACTAGCGGGGGGGAGTGAGCAGTTCTTC. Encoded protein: CASSLAGLAGGSEQFF.

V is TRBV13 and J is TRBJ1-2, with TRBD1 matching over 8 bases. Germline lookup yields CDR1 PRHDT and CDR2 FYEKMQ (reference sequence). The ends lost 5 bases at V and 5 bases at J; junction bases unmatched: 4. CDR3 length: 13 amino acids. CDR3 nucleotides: TGTGCCAGCAGCATCAGGGGGCAGTATGGCTACACCTTC. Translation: CASSIRGQYGYTF.

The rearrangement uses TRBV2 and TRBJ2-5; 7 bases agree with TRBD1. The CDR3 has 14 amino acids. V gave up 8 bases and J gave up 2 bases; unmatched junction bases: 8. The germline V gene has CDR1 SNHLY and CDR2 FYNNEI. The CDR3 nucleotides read TGTGCCAGCCTTCGGGACAGCGATCAAGAGACCCAGTACTTC. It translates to CASLRDSDQETQYF.

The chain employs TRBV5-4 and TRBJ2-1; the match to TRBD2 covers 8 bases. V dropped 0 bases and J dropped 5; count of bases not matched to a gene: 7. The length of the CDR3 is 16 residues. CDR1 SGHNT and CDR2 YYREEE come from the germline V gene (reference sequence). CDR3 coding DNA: TGTGCCAGCAGCTTGGTGGGCGGGGGGTGGAACAATGAGCAGTTCTTC. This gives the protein CASSLVGGGWNNEQFF. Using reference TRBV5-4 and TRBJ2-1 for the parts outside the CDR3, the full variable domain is ETGVTQSPTHLIKTRGQQVTLRCSSQSGHNTVSWYQQALGQGPQFIFQYYREEENGRGNFPPRFSGLQFPNYSSELNVNALELDDSALYLCASSLVGGGWNNEQFFGPGTRLTVL.

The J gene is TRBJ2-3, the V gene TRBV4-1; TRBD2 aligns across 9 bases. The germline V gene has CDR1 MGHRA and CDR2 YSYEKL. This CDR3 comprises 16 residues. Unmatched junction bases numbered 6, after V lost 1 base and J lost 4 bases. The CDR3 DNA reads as TGCGCCAGCAGCCAAGCAAGTAGCGGGGGCCCAGATACGCAGTATTTT. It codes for CASSQASSGGPDTQYF.

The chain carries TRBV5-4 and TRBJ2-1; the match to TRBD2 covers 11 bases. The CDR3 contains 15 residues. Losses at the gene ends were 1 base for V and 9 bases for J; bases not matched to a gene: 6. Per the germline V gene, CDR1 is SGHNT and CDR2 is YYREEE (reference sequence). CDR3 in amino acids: CASSLPSGGISEQFF. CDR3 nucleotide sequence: TGTGCCAGCAGCTTGCCTAGCGGGGGGATCAGTGAGCAGTTCTTC.

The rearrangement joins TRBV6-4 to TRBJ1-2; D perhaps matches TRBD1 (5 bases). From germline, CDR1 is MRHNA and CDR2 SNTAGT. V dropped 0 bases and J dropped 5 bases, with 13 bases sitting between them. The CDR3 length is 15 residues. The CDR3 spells CASSDSPGIGYGYTF. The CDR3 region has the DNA TGTGCCAGCAGTGACTCTCCAGGGATTGGTTATGGCTACACCTTC.

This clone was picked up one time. Here the CDR3 DNA reads TGTGCCAGCAGGGCTGGGGAGGTTGGTGAGCAGTTCTTC. It is translated as CASRAGEVGEQFF. The chain is built from TRBV2 and TRBJ2-1; the D gene is possibly TRBD2 (6 bases). The germline V gene has CDR1 SNHLY and CDR2 FYNNEI. Trimming took off 6 bases at V and 9 bases at J, with 15 bases between the two ends. The CDR3 contains 13 residues.

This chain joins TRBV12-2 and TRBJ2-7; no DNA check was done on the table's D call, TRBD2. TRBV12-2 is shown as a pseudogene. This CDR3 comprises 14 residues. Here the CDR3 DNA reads TGTGCAAGTCTCTCACCCGGGGGGGACGACGAGCAGTACTTC. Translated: CASLSPGGDDEQYF.

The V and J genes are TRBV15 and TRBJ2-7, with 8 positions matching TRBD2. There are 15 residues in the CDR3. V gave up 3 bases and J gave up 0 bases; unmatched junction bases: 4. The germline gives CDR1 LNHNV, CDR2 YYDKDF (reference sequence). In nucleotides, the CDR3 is TGTGCCACCAGCAGCCCGGGGGGGGTCTCCTACGAGCAGTACTTC. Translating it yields CATSSPGGVSYEQYF.

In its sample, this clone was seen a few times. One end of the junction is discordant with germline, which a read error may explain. The CDR3 loop is CASGFGAGVLPLF. CDR3 bases: TGTGCTAGTGGTTTTGGGGCAGGGGTCCTCCCCCTCTTC. This sequence joins TRBV12-5 and TRBJ1-2; D possibly corresponds to TRBD1 (6 bases). The CDR3 runs 13 residues. Germline CDR1 reads LGHNT; CDR2 reads FRNRAP.

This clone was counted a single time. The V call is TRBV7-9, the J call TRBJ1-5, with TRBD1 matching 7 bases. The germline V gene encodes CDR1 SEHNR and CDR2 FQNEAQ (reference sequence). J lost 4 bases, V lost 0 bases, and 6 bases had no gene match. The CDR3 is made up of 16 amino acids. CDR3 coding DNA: TGTGCCAGCAGCTTAGCAGGGACAGCTAAAAATCAGCCCCAGCATTTT. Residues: CASSLAGTAKNQPQHF.